The source of this TCR beta chain is a study of blood T cell repertoires in COVID-19. The CDR3 extends over 14 amino acids. The junction had 6 bases not matched to a gene; V was cut back by 5 bases and J by 5 bases. In germline, CDR1 is GTSNPN, CDR2 SVGIG (reference sequence). Method: immunoSEQ multiplex PCR; TCRdb's copy keeps in-frame clones and lacks some. The sample yields approximately 300,000 clones, 83% seen once. This receptor was obtained from a woman in her forties or fifties with acute or convalescent COVID-19. J is TRBJ2-2 and V is TRBV30, with 9 bases matching TRBD1. Sequencing was performed on peripheral blood. The CDR3 DNA follows: TGTGCCTGGGACACAGGGGGCCGAACCGGGGAGCTGTTTTTT. Translation: CAWDTGGRTGELFF.